This is a list of T cell receptor beta chains from one sample in a study of T cells in Graves' hyperthyroidism and ophthalmopathy. TCRdb analysed the multiplex PCR reads with MiXCR anew, one entry per CDR3 protein. This sample has 300,000 to 450,000 distinct CDR3 sequences, with approximately 18% found just once. The material sequenced was blood. These receptors were collected from a woman aged 30 to 39 with Graves' hyperthyroidism that later progressed to Graves' ophthalmopathy. The CDR3 runs from the conserved cysteine through the conserved F or W.

J	V	CDR3
TRBJ2-1	TRBV27	CASSYGSSYNEQFF
TRBJ2-5	TRBV12-3/TRBV12-4	CASTPGRETQYF
TRBJ2-5	TRBV9	CASSVDGQGMETQYF
TRBJ1-2	TRBV7-2	CASSPLWGVGYGYTF
TRBJ1-4	TRBV3-1	CAGSQEIATNEKLFF
TRBJ1-1	TRBV28	CASSPMGDTEAFF
TRBJ2-5	TRBV28	CASSLEVAGGGETQYF
TRBJ2-5	TRBV3-1	CASSQDGTLVETQYF
TRBJ1-1	TRBV2	CASSRGRGVRTEAFF
TRBJ1-4	TRBV28	CASSLLSTRQGPATNEKLFF
TRBJ2-1	TRBV6-2/TRBV6-3	CASSYSIIRNEQFF
TRBJ1-5	TRBV6-5	CASSYGDRDDGNQPQHF
TRBJ2-5	TRBV6-2/TRBV6-3	CASSNGLAGAQETQYF
TRBJ1-2	TRBV28	CASSLILSPNYGYTF
TRBJ2-7	TRBV5-5	CASSPRGLATYEQYF
TRBJ2-7	TRBV5-1	CASSTTGTAYEQYF
TRBJ2-3	TRBV9	CASSGSGGKSDTQYF
TRBJ2-1	TRBV7-2	CASSLAGGLLYEQFF